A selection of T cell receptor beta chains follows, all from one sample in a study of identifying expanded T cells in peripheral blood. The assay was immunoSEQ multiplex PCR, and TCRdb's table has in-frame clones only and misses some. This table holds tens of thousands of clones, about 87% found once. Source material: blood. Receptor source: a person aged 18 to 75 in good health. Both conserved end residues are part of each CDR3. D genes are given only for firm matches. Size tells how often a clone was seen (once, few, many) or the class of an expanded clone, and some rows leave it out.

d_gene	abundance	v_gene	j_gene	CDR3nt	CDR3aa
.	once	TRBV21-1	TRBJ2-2	TGTGCCAGCAGAGGCTTGACCGGGGAGCTGTTTTTT	CASRGLTGELFF
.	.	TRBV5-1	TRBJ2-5	TGCGCCAGCAGCTTGGGACGAGAGACCCAGTACTTC	CASSLGRETQYF
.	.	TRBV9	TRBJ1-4	TGTGCCAGCAGCGTAGGCCTTACTAATGAAAAACTGTTTTTT	CASSVGLTNEKLFF
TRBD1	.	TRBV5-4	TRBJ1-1	TGTGCCAGCAGCCGGCTGGAGGGGGCACACACTGAAGCTTTCTTT	CASSRLEGAHTEAFF
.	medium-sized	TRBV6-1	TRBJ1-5	TGTGCCAGCACGGGAGTTGGCAATCAGCCCCAGCATTTT	CASTGVGNQPQHF
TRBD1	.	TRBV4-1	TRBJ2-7	TGCGCCAGCAGCCAAGGACAGGGGCCCAATCACGAGCAGTACTTC	CASSQGQGPNHEQYF
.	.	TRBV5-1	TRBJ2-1	TGCGCCAGCAACCCCCGGGACTTCTCGTCCTACAATGAGCAGTTCTTC	CASNPRDFSSYNEQFF
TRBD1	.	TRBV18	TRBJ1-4	TGTGTCAGCTCCCCCGGGACAGGGTCTAAGGAAAAACTGTTTTTT	CVSSPGTGSKEKLFF
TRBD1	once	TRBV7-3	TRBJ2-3	TGTGCCAGCAGCTTAAAGGGGGCAGGGGAGATGGACACAGATACGCAGTATTTT	CASSLKGAGEMDTDTQYF
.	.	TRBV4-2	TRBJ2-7	TGTGCCAGCAGCCAGCAGGGTCCCTACGAGCAGTACTTC	CASSQQGPYEQYF
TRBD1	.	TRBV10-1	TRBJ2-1	TGCGCCAGCAGTGAGTCCCGACAGGGGGGCGACTACAATGAGCAGTTCTTC	CASSESRQGGDYNEQFF
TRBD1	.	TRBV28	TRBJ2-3	TGTGCCAGCAGTAGACAGGGGGCCTATACGCAGTATTTT	CASSRQGAYTQYF
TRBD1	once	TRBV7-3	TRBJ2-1	TGTGCCAGCAGCTTAGTACAGGGGTACAATGAGCAGTTCTTC	CASSLVQGYNEQFF
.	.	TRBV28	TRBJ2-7	TGTGCCAGCATTGGAACCGCAGGGTCTCTCTACGAGCAGTACTTC	CASIGTAGSLYEQYF
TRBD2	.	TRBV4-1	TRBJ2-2	TGCGCCAGCAGCGGACTAGCGCTGGTAGGCGGGGAGCTGTTTTTT	CASSGLALVGGELFF
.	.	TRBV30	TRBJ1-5	TGTGCCTGGAGTGCAGGGAGGAATCAGCCCCAGCATTTT	CAWSAGRNQPQHF
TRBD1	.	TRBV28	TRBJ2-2	TGTGCCAGCCGACTACGGACAGGGAGCACCGGGGAGCTGTTTTTT	CASRLRTGSTGELFF
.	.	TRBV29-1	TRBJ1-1	TGCAGCGGAAACTGGTGGGGTGCAGGGAAGAACACTGAAGCTTTCTTT	CSGNWWGAGKNTEAFF
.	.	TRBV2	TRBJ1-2	TGTGCCAGCAGTGAAGACAGAGACTATGGCTACACCTTC	CASSEDRDYGYTF
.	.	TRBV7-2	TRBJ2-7	TGTGCCAGCAGCTTAGGGGCCTTCTACGAGCAGTACTTC	CASSLGAFYEQYF
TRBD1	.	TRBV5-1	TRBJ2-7	TGCGCCACCTCAACACAGACCGGGACAGGGTACTACGAGCAGTACTTC	CATSTQTGTGYYEQYF
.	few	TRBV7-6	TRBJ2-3	TGTGCCAGCAGCTTAGGCTCCACGCAGTATTTT	CASSLGSTQYF
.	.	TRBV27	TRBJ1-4	TGTGCCAGCAGGCCAGGGGCGGCTAATGAAAAACTGTTTTTT	CASRPGAANEKLFF
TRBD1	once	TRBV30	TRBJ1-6	TGTGCCTGGGACAGGGGCAATTCACCCCTCCACTTT	CAWDRGNSPLHF
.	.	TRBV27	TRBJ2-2	TGTGCCAGCAGTCCCCGTTACAGGGCCGGGGAGCTGTTTTTT	CASSPRYRAGELFF
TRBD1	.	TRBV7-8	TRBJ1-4	TGTGCCAGCAGCATCCAGACAGGGGGTAATGAAAAACTGTTTTTT	CASSIQTGGNEKLFF
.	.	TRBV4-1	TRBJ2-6	TGCGCCAGCAGCTTGAGCTTCTCTGGGGCCAACGTCCTGACTTTC	CASSLSFSGANVLTF
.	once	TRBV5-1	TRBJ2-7	TGCGCCAGCAGCCTCACCCCCGGCCCCTACGAGCAGTACTTC	CASSLTPGPYEQYF
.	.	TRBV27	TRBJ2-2	TGTGCCAGCAGTTTAGTGACAGACTACACCGGGGAGCTGTTTTTT	CASSLVTDYTGELFF
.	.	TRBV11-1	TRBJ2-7	TGTGCCAGCAGCTTAGAACTACATCTCTACGAGCAGTACTTC	CASSLELHLYEQYF
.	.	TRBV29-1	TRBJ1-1	TGCAGCGTTGAAGGGGACACATCTTGGATGAACACTGAAGCTTTCTTT	CSVEGDTSWMNTEAFF
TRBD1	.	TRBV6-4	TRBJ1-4	TGTGCCAGCAGTGAGTTAGGGGGCGCGGTGTTTTTT	CASSELGGAVFF
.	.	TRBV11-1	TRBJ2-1	TGTGCCAGCAGCTTAGATGTCAGAGGCTATGAGCAGTTCTTC	CASSLDVRGYEQFF
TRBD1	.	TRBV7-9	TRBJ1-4	TGTGCCAGCAGACTATTACAGGGGGGTGAAAAACTGTTTTTT	CASRLLQGGEKLFF